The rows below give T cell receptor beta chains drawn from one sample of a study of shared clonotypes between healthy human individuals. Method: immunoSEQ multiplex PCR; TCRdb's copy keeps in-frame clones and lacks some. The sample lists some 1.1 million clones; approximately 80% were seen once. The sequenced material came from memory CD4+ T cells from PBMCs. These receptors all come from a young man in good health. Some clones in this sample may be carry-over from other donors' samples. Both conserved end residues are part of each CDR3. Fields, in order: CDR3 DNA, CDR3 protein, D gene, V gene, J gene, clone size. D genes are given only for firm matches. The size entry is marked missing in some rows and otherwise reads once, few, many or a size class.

TGTGCCAGCAGCTTGAGGGACAGGGGGCGCGAGACCCAGTACTTC	CASSLRDRGRETQYF	TRBD1	TRBV7-8	TRBJ2-5	.
TGCGCCAGCAGAGAGGGCCCGGGTGACACTGAAGCTTTCTTT	CASREGPGDTEAFF	.	TRBV5-1	TRBJ1-1	few
TGTGCCAGCAGCTACCAGGTCACCCTGAACACTGAAGCTTTCTTT	CASSYQVTLNTEAFF	.	TRBV5-8	TRBJ1-1	.
TGCGCCAGCAGCACCTACTATAACACCGGGGAGCTGTTTTTT	CASSTYYNTGELFF	.	TRBV5-1	TRBJ2-2	.
TGCGCCAGCAGCTTTCTCTCCGCCCGAGATACGCAGTATTTT	CASSFLSARDTQYF	.	TRBV5-1	TRBJ2-3	.
TGCGCCAGCAGCCCTCCCGGACGCACATTCAACAATGAGCAGTTCTTC	CASSPPGRTFNNEQFF	.	TRBV5-1	TRBJ2-1	.
TGCGCCAGCAGCTCCCCAGTTTCGGTGTTGGGAGATACGCAGTATTTT	CASSSPVSVLGDTQYF	.	TRBV5-1	TRBJ2-3	.
TGCGCCAGCAGCCAAGTATACGGAGCCAAAAACATTCAGTACTTC	CASSQVYGAKNIQYF	.	TRBV4-1	TRBJ2-4	once
TGTGCCAGCAGTTCCACAGGGACGGAGACTGAAGCTTTCTTT	CASSSTGTETEAFF	.	TRBV6-6	TRBJ1-1	once
TGCAGCGTTGTCGGCAGCCAAGAGACCCAGTACTTC	CSVVGSQETQYF	.	TRBV29-1	TRBJ2-5	once
TGTGCCAGCAGCGTAGGAACCCTAGCGGTGTACAATGAGCAGTTCTTC	CASSVGTLAVYNEQFF	TRBD2	TRBV9	TRBJ2-1	.
TGTGCCAGCAGTGGAAACCTACCATCCACCATATATTTT	CASSGNLPSTIYF	.	TRBV6-1	TRBJ1-3	few
TGTGCCAGCAGCCCCGGACTAGCAGCAGATACGCAGTATTTT	CASSPGLAADTQYF	TRBD2	TRBV7-9	TRBJ2-3	once
TGTGCCAGCTCACGGGGGTCCAACAATCAGCCCCAGCATTTT	CASSRGSNNQPQHF	.	TRBV18	TRBJ1-5	many
TGCGCCAGCAGCCAAGCGGTGGTAGCGGGAGTTAACAATGAGCAGTTCTTC	CASSQAVVAGVNNEQFF	TRBD2	TRBV4-1	TRBJ2-1	.
TGTGCCAGCAGTGGGGGGACAGGATCATTAATAGATACGCAGTATTTT	CASSGGTGSLIDTQYF	TRBD1	TRBV6-1	TRBJ2-3	.
TGCGCCAGCAGCCGCTCGGGACTAGCGGGAGTGGCCGGGGAGCTGTTTTTT	CASSRSGLAGVAGELFF	TRBD2	TRBV4-1	TRBJ2-2	.
TGTGCCAGCAGATCCGACAGGGGGCCCTACGAGCAGTACTTC	CASRSDRGPYEQYF	TRBD1	TRBV6-6	TRBJ2-7	.
TGTGCCAGCAGTGGGGGGGCAGGGGAACCTAACTATGGCTACACCTTC	CASSGGAGEPNYGYTF	.	TRBV25-1	TRBJ1-2	.
TGTGCCAGCAGCTTAGGACACAACACTGAAGCTTTCTTT	CASSLGHNTEAFF	.	TRBV7-2	TRBJ1-1	few
TGTGCCAGCAGCCAAGGGTACAGGGCGCCCCAGCATTTT	CASSQGYRAPQHF	.	TRBV14	TRBJ1-5	few
TGTGCCAGCAGTATAAACTTAGACGGTAAACTGTTTTTT	CASSINLDGKLFF	.	TRBV2	TRBJ1-4	.
TGTGCCTGGACAGCACATTCTTCTGGAAACACCATATATTTT	CAWTAHSSGNTIYF	.	TRBV30	TRBJ1-3	few
TGTGCCAGCAGCGTAGGACTAGCGGAGGCTCAGTTCTTC	CASSVGLAEAQFF	TRBD2	TRBV9	TRBJ2-1	.
TGCAGCGCTTTATTGGGTGTGACTGAAGCTTTCTTT	CSALLGVTEAFF	.	TRBV29-1	TRBJ1-1	.
TGTGCCAGCAGCTTAGCGGGACAGGCTAACTATGGCTACACCTTC	CASSLAGQANYGYTF	TRBD1	TRBV7-2	TRBJ1-2	.
TGTGCCAGCTCACCACTGGACAGGGGTGGAGGTGTGGAAAAACTGTTTTTT	CASSPLDRGGGVEKLFF	TRBD1	TRBV18	TRBJ1-4	.
TGCGCCAGCAGCCAAGTTCTTAGCGGGTACGAGCAGTACTTC	CASSQVLSGYEQYF	TRBD2	TRBV4-1	TRBJ2-7	.
TGCGCCAGCAGTGAGTCGCCGCGGCTAGCCTCAATTGGCGAGCAGTACTTC	CASSESPRLASIGEQYF	.	TRBV10-1	TRBJ2-7	few
TGCGCCAGCAGCTTGGTCGCGGGACAGGACACAGATACGCAGTATTTT	CASSLVAGQDTDTQYF	TRBD1	TRBV5-1	TRBJ2-3	.
TGTGCCAGCAGCCAATCGCAGGGGGCCTATGGCTACACCTTC	CASSQSQGAYGYTF	TRBD1	TRBV16	TRBJ1-2	.
TGCGCCAGCAGCTTGGGCCCTTCAGGGATTAGCTCCTACGAGCAGTACTTC	CASSLGPSGISSYEQYF	.	TRBV5-1	TRBJ2-7	.
TGTGCCAGCTTCGTAGCGGGAAAAGAGACCCAGTACTTC	CASFVAGKETQYF	TRBD2	TRBV18	TRBJ2-5	.
TGTGCCAGCAGTGCCAGGGGGCCCGGAGGGACCCAGTACTTC	CASSARGPGGTQYF	TRBD1	TRBV6-1	TRBJ2-5	.
TGTGCCAGCAGACTGACTAGCGGCACGGACGAGCAGTACTTC	CASRLTSGTDEQYF	TRBD2	TRBV2	TRBJ2-7	.
TGCGCCAGCAGTATACAGGGGGCCCGGGAGACCCAGTACTTC	CASSIQGARETQYF	TRBD1	TRBV5-1	TRBJ2-5	.
TGTGCCATCAGTGGGGGACAGGGGCACAATCAGCCCCAGCATTTT	CAISGGQGHNQPQHF	TRBD1	TRBV10-3	TRBJ1-5	few
TGTGCCAGTAGTAGAAGTACCCTCGGGACAGGGGCCAATCAGCCCCAGCATTTT	CASSRSTLGTGANQPQHF	TRBD1	TRBV19	TRBJ1-5	.
TGTGCCAGCAGTGAAGAGGGCACAGGGGGAAGATGGTATGGCTACACCTTC	CASSEEGTGGRWYGYTF	TRBD1	TRBV6-1	TRBJ1-2	.
TGTGCCAGCGCCGAGGGCAGCCCCGAGTTGTCTGGGGCCAACGTCCTGACTTTC	CASAEGSPELSGANVLTF	.	TRBV2	TRBJ2-6	.
TGTGCCTGGAGACCACTTACCGGGACTAGCGGGGTCAATGAGCAGTTCTTC	CAWRPLTGTSGVNEQFF	TRBD2	TRBV30	TRBJ2-1	.
TGTGCCAGCAGCTCCCCCCGGCAGGGGGGCTACAATGAGCAGTTCTTC	CASSSPRQGGYNEQFF	.	TRBV11-1	TRBJ2-1	.
TGTGCCAGCAGTTTAGGATGGGACCAGTACTTC	CASSLGWDQYF	.	TRBV6-5	TRBJ2-7	.
TGCGCCAGCAGCTCCGGGAGGATAGACATCTCCTACGAGCAGTACTTC	CASSSGRIDISYEQYF	TRBD2	TRBV5-1	TRBJ2-7	.
TGTGCCAGCAGCACGCTGGGGGCGCGGGATGAGCAGTTCTTC	CASSTLGARDEQFF	.	TRBV7-9	TRBJ2-1	few
TGTGCCATCAGTGAGTACATACCGAACACTGAAGCTTTCTTT	CAISEYIPNTEAFF	.	TRBV10-3	TRBJ1-1	.